Following are 21 T cell receptor beta chains from one sample sequenced in a study of T cells in Graves' hyperthyroidism and ophthalmopathy. TCR beta CDR3 sequences were amplified from RNA transcripts. Primed by the HTBI set, a first-round RT-PCR was run on the TCR CDR3. TCRdb reprocessed the multiplex PCR reads via MiXCR and lists one record per CDR3 protein. The table has 470,000 or so distinct CDR3 sequences, less than 25% seen once. The specimen sequenced was blood. The source of these receptors is a man aged 18 to 29 with Graves' hyperthyroidism.

This clonotype showed up many times. The chain couples TRBV7-2 to TRBJ2-5; no definite D call. The V end lost 2 bases, the J end lost 0 bases, and 7 bases lay between the germline ends. CDR3 length: 14 residues. The germline gives CDR1 SGHTA, CDR2 FQGNSA. CDR3 coding DNA: TGTGCCAGCAGCTTACCAGCGAACCAAGAGACCCAGTACTTC. Its translation: CASSLPANQETQYF.

This clonotype was observed at least ten times. The gene calls are TRBV12-3 or TRBV12-4 and TRBJ2-2; TRBD1 aligns across 8 bases. This CDR3 spans 16 amino acids. Germline trimming cut 0 bases from V and 7 bases from J; bases unmatched to any gene: 7. Here the CDR3 reads CASSLAGRGQGGELFF. For the CDR3, the DNA is TGTGCCAGCAGTTTAGCGGGCAGGGGGCAAGGCGGGGAGCTGTTTTTT.

The V call is TRBV5-8, the J call TRBJ2-2; 8 positions match TRBD1. Germline loops: CDR1 SGHTS, CDR2 YDEGEE. V lost 4 bases, J lost 6 bases, and 5 bases stayed unmatched. The CDR3 has 14 amino acids. The CDR3 DNA is TGTGCCAGCAGCAAGACAGGGGTTCCCGGGGAGCTGTTTTTT. Its translation: CASSKTGVPGELFF.

This clonotype was counted at least ten times. The chain couples TRBV6-5 to TRBJ1-3; D is ambiguous. V was trimmed by 0 bases and J by 4 bases, leaving 13 bases between them. The germline V gene encodes CDR1 MNHEY and CDR2 SVGAGI. There are 16 residues in the CDR3. CDR3 sequence reads: CASSYSKAAVGNTIYF. The CDR3 DNA follows: TGTGCCAGCAGTTACTCGAAAGCGGCAGTCGGAAACACCATATATTTT.

This clonotype was recorded at least ten times. V usage is TRBV6-1 and J usage is TRBJ1-3; 11 bases are shared with TRBD1. The ends lost 5 bases at V and 0 bases at J; junction bases unmatched: 3. This CDR3 is 16 amino acids long. Germline-derived CDR1 and CDR2 are MNHNS and SASEGT. CDR3 sequence: CASSRTGGISGNTIYF. Written as DNA, the CDR3 is TGTGCCAGCAGTCGGACAGGGGGCATCTCTGGAAACACCATATATTTT.

This sequence joins TRBV6-2 or TRBV6-3 and TRBJ2-5; TRBD2 agrees at 10 bases. The CDR3 has 14 residues. V dropped 7 bases and J dropped 0; count of bases not matched to a gene: 2. The germline V gene encodes CDR1 MNHEY and CDR2 SVGEGT. CDR3: CASKGLANQETQYF. CDR3 nucleotides: TGTGCCAGCAAGGGACTAGCGAACCAAGAGACCCAGTACTTC.

V and J are TRBV2 and TRBJ1-5; D gene unclear. This CDR3 has 13 amino acids. Germline V gene sequence: CDR1 SNHLY, CDR2 FYNNEI. Trimming took 7 bases from V and 10 from J, leaving 17 bases between them. The CDR3 protein is CASTRLPTSPQHF. CDR3 bases: TGTGCCAGCACCCGGCTCCCGACAAGCCCCCAGCATTTT.

This clonotype was seen ten or more times. The chain joins TRBV20-1 to TRBJ1-1, with D uncertain. Trimming took 0 bases from V and 1 from J, leaving 6 bases between them. Germline loops: CDR1 DFQATT, CDR2 SNEGSKA (reference sequence). This CDR3 contains 13 residues. DNA for the CDR3: TGCAGTGCTAGAGATCGACAGAACACTGAAGCTTTCTTT. As protein: CSARDRQNTEAFF.

This clonotype showed up just once. This chain links TRBV28 with TRBJ1-5; D perhaps matches TRBD1 (6 bases). V dropped 2 bases and J dropped 4 bases, with 12 bases sitting between them. CDR3 length equals 15 residues. Germline CDR1 MDHEN, CDR2 SYDVKM. The DNA of the CDR3 is TGTGCCAGCAGTTTAGGAAGGGGGGAAAATCAGCCCCAGCATTTT. Translated, it gives CASSLGRGENQPQHF. The entire variable domain, with the rest obtained from reference TRBV28 and TRBJ1-5, is as follows: DVKVTQSSRYLVKRTGEKVFLECVQDMDHENMFWYRQDPGLGLRLIYFSYDVKMKEKGDIPEGYSVSREKKERFSLILESASTNQTSMYLCASSLGRGENQPQHFGDGTRLSIL.

The V gene is TRBV6-1, the J gene TRBJ1-5; the D gene is possibly TRBD1 (6 bases). The CDR3 has 16 amino acids. From germline, CDR1 is MNHNS and CDR2 SASEGT. V lost 5 bases and J 4 bases, leaving 18 bases between the germline ends. The CDR3, as DNA: TGTGCCAGCAGTAGAGTTGGACAGCGTTATAATCAGCCCCAGCATTTT. It specifies CASSRVGQRYNQPQHF.

This clonotype has at least ten counts. This chain joins TRBV15 and TRBJ2-5; D gene ambiguous. V lost 0 bases, J lost 6 bases, and 11 bases lay in between. Germline V gene data show CDR1 as LNHNV and CDR2 as YYDKDF (reference sequence). This CDR3 is 14 amino acids long. CDR3 in amino acids: CATSRDRPAKTQYF. CDR3 bases: TGTGCCACCAGCAGAGATCGCCCGGCGAAGACCCAGTACTTC.

This clonotype has a count of ten or more. The chain joins TRBV28 to TRBJ1-1; TRBD1 might be the D (5 bases). The V and J ends lost 6 bases and 1 base respectively, with 12 bases between them. Per germline, CDR1 MDHEN and CDR2 SYDVKM. The CDR3 sequence is 14 residues long. The chain's CDR3 is CASRFPGSNTEAFF. CDR3 DNA sequence: TGTGCCAGCAGATTCCCAGGGTCGAACACTGAAGCTTTCTTT. Complete variable domain (other parts from reference TRBV28 and TRBJ1-1): DVKVTQSSRYLVKRTGEKVFLECVQDMDHENMFWYRQDPGLGLRLIYFSYDVKMKEKGDIPEGYSVSREKKERFSLILESASTNQTSMYLCASRFPGSNTEAFFGQGTRLTVV.

This clonotype was counted ten times or more. This sequence joins TRBV20-1 and TRBJ1-2; D remains ambiguous. The germline gives CDR1 DFQATT, CDR2 SNEGSKA (reference sequence). The CDR3 is 12 amino acids. The V end was cut by 3 bases, the J end by 8 bases, with 13 bases between. CDR3 amino acids: CSASRNLDGYTF. Here the CDR3 DNA reads TGCAGTGCTAGCCGCAATCTGGACGGCTACACCTTC.

In this sample, this clonotype turned up many times. J is TRBJ1-1 and V is TRBV12-3 or TRBV12-4; D may be TRBD1 (6 bases). The ends were cut back, 4 bases at V and 3 bases at J, with 15 bases in the middle. CDR3 size: 15 residues. Here the CDR3 DNA reads TGTGCCAGCAGTTCCCTAGCGGGGGCGGACACTGAAGCTTTCTTT. Protein: CASSSLAGADTEAFF.

This clonotype was detected a few times. The CDR3 region has the DNA TGTGCCAGCAGCGCTTACGGTTCGGATTCACCCCTCCACTTT. Translating gives CASSAYGSDSPLHF. The V and J genes are TRBV9 and TRBJ1-6; no clear D gene. V lost 3 bases, J lost 8 bases, and 12 bases lay in between. The CDR3 sequence is 14 residues long. Per the germline V gene, CDR1 is SGDLS and CDR2 is YYNGEE.

This clonotype was counted many times. This chain uses TRBV27 with TRBJ2-5; D might be TRBD1 (5 bases). Trimming pared 5 bases from V and 5 bases from J, leaving 18 bases between. The CDR3 has 15 amino acids. Per the germline V gene, CDR1 is MNHEY and CDR2 is SMNVEV (reference sequence). The chain's CDR3 is CASSLTGQLGETQYF. CDR3 bases: TGTGCCAGCAGTCTCACTGGACAACTGGGGGAGACCCAGTACTTC.

This clonotype was detected a few times. A much larger clone differs by one base, so this may be a read error. This chain links TRBV6-1 with TRBJ1-5, with a weak D call TRBD1 (5 bases). V was shortened by 2 bases and J by 10 bases, with 18 bases between the two germline ends. CDR1 MNHNS and CDR2 SASEGT come from the germline V gene. This CDR3 has 15 amino acids. This CDR3 is CASSEQYGGSHPQHF. The CDR3 nucleotides are TGTGCCAGCAGTGAACAGTACGGGGGAAGTCATCCCCAGCATTTT.

This clonotype has a count of ten or more. The J gene is TRBJ1-2, the V gene TRBV12-3 or TRBV12-4, with D possibly being TRBD1 (6 bases). The CDR3 is made up of 13 amino acids. Trimming removed 6 bases at V and 8 bases at J, with 16 bases between. The CDR3 loop is CASRTTGNLGYTF. CDR3 sequence (DNA): TGTGCCAGCAGGACCACAGGGAATTTGGGCTACACCTTC.

This clonotype was observed many times. This chain connects TRBV15 to TRBJ2-5; TRBD2 aligns across 9 bases. The J segment lost 5 bases and the V segment lost 1 base, leaving 8 bases of the junction unmatched. Germline lookup yields CDR1 LNHNV and CDR2 YYDKDF (reference sequence). There are 16 residues in the CDR3. The CDR3 here is CATSRGLAGGLETQYF. The CDR3 bases are TGTGCCACCAGCAGAGGATTGGCGGGGGGGCTGGAGACCCAGTACTTC. The variable domain in full, with the rest retrieved from reference TRBV15 and TRBJ2-5, is DAMVIQNPRYQVTQFGKPVTLSCSQTLNHNVMYWYQQKSSQAPKLLFHYYDKDFNNEADTPDNFQSRRPNTSFCFLDIRSPGLGDTAMYLCATSRGLAGGLETQYFGPGTRLLVL.

The chain links TRBV7-2 to TRBJ2-7; no definite D call. In germline, CDR1 is SGHTA, CDR2 FQGNSA. CDR3 length: 15 amino acids. V was pared by 4 bases and J by 3 bases, with 16 bases between. The CDR3 is CASSYVATGDYEQYF. The CDR3 coding sequence is TGTGCCAGCAGCTATGTAGCCACTGGAGACTACGAGCAGTACTTC.

This chain connects TRBV28 to TRBJ2-5, with TRBD2 identical over 13 bases. Germline-derived CDR1 and CDR2 are MDHEN and SYDVKM. The CDR3 length is 14 residues. The ends lost 4 bases at V and 7 bases at J; junction bases unmatched: 3. CDR3 protein: CASSWTSGGGTQYF. The CDR3 DNA follows: TGTGCCAGCAGTTGGACTAGCGGGGGTGGGACCCAGTACTTC.